This passage covers 28 T cell receptor beta chains from one sample sequenced in a study of T-cell reconstitution after alpha-beta-depleted transplantation in children. Unique molecular identifiers tagged the TCRbeta library. A single record per CDR3 protein comes from TCRdb applying MiXCR to the PCR reads. The sample shows a few hundred thousand distinct CDR3 sequences, roughly 25% of them seen only once. Specimen: PBMCs, collected before TCRalphabeta/CD19-depleted stem cell transplant. These receptors all come from a girl aged 2-9 years with Fanconi anemia, due to receive a stem cell transplant.

This clonotype was seen many times. The chain employs TRBV7-2 and TRBJ2-7, with D possibly being TRBD2 (6 bases). Germline V gene sequence: CDR1 SGHTA, CDR2 FQGNSA. The CDR3 extends over 16 amino acids. With 0 bases removed from V and 3 bases from J, the gap between germline ends came to 15 bases. CDR3 DNA: TGTGCCAGCAGCTTAGCGTGGAGCGGGCGGTACTACGAGCAGTACTTC. Amino acid sequence: CASSLAWSGRYYEQYF.

This rearrangement joins TRBV7-3 to TRBJ2-7, with no clear D. Germline lookup yields CDR1 SGHTA and CDR2 FQGTGA. Trimming pared 5 bases from V and 4 bases from J, leaving 21 bases between. This CDR3 has 16 residues. CDR3: CASSRPRKDPNYEQYF. For the CDR3, the DNA is TGTGCCAGCAGCCGACCGAGGAAGGACCCCAATTACGAGCAGTACTTC.

In its sample, this clonotype was seen many times. The chain is built from TRBV7-3 and TRBJ2-2, with 7 bases fitting TRBD1. CDR1 SGHTA and CDR2 FQGTGA come from the germline V gene. This CDR3 has 14 amino acids. V lost 4 bases, J lost 3 bases, and 2 bases stayed unmatched. The CDR3 loop is CASSSQGDTGELFF. The CDR3, as DNA: TGTGCCAGCAGCTCGCAGGGGGACACCGGGGAGCTGTTTTTT. Combining the CDR3 with reference TRBV7-3 and TRBJ2-2 gives the whole variable domain GAGVSQTPSNKVTEKGKYVELRCDPISGHTALYWYRQSLGQGPEFLIYFQGTGAADDSGLPNDRFFAVRPEGSVSTLKIQRTERGDSAVYLCASSSQGDTGELFFGEGSRLTVL.

Only a few counts were recorded for this clonotype. The V call is TRBV20-1, the J call TRBJ2-7, with 11 positions matching TRBD1. The germline V gene has CDR1 DFQATT and CDR2 SNEGSKA (reference sequence). J was trimmed by 7 bases and V by 6 bases; bases with no gene match: 5. This CDR3 is built from 12 residues. The CDR3 here is CSAGQGAREQYF. Written as DNA, the CDR3 is TGCAGTGCCGGACAGGGGGCGAGGGAGCAGTACTTC.

The table lists this clonotype with many counts. V gene TRBV12-3 or TRBV12-4 combines with J gene TRBJ1-3; tentative D call: TRBD1 (6 bases). The CDR3 is made up of 17 amino acids. V lost 5 bases and J lost 2, with 19 bases in between. In nucleotides, the CDR3 is TGTGCCAGCAGTCTCCAACAGGGAGTGCTTGCTGGAAACACCATATATTTT. It yields the protein CASSLQQGVLAGNTIYF.

This clonotype was seen many times. CDR3 bases: TGTGCCAGCAGTAAACAGGGCTACGAGCAGTACTTC. It encodes CASSKQGYEQYF. The chain couples TRBV6-5 to TRBJ2-7; TRBD1 might be the D (6 bases). Deletions cut 5 bases from V and 3 bases from J, with 8 bases between. The CDR3 runs to 12 residues. From germline, CDR1 is MNHEY and CDR2 SVGAGI.

Many counts were recorded for this clonotype. V gene TRBV7-2 combines with J gene TRBJ1-6; tentatively, D is TRBD1 (6 bases). Trimming removed 5 bases at V and 10 bases at J, with 15 bases between. Germline V CDR1 and CDR2: SGHTA, FQGNSA. CDR3 length: 14 amino acids. The chain's CDR3 is CASSLAGGRSPLHF. The CDR3 region has the DNA TGTGCCAGCAGCCTTGCCGGGGGGCGGTCACCCCTCCACTTT.

This clonotype was seen only a few times. V is TRBV7-2 and J is TRBJ2-7; 7 nucleotides match TRBD2. This CDR3 region has 15 residues. Germline CDR1 and CDR2: SGHTA and FQGNSA. Trimming cost V 2 bases and J 4 bases; bases outside gene matches: 8. The CDR3 region is CASSLFPGRPYEQYF. CDR3 DNA sequence: TGTGCCAGCAGCTTATTTCCCGGGAGGCCTTACGAGCAGTACTTC.

V gene TRBV20-1 combines with J gene TRBJ2-3, with D possibly being TRBD2 (6 bases). Germline V lookup: CDR1 DFQATT, CDR2 SNEGSKA (reference sequence). CDR3 size: 15 residues. Between the trimmed V and J ends, which lost 3 bases and 3 bases, there was a span of 16 bases. CDR3 region: CSASGAGMATDTQYF. In DNA, the CDR3 is TGCAGTGCTAGCGGGGCGGGAATGGCGACAGATACGCAGTATTTT.

This clonotype occurred a few times. This chain joins TRBV6-2 or TRBV6-3 and TRBJ2-3; 10 bases fit TRBD2. Per germline, CDR1 MNHEY and CDR2 SVGEGT. This CDR3 has 13 amino acids. J gave up 5 bases and V 6 bases, and 2 bases lay outside the gene matches. Here the CDR3 reads CASRLAGGDTQYF. The CDR3 region has the DNA TGTGCCAGCAGATTAGCGGGGGGAGATACGCAGTATTTT.

CDR3 loop: CSVGGTSGSTDTQYF. CDR3 sequence (DNA): TGCAGCGTTGGCGGGACTAGCGGGAGCACAGATACGCAGTATTTT. The chain combines TRBV29-1 with TRBJ2-3; 12 bases are a match to TRBD2. The length of the CDR3 is 15 residues. From germline, CDR1 is SQVTM and CDR2 ANQGSEA. V dropped 4 bases and J dropped 0; count of bases not matched to a gene: 2.

This clonotype was detected many times. This rearrangement joins TRBV20-1 to TRBJ2-1; D remains unclear. The CDR3 is made up of 13 amino acids. Trimming stripped 0 bases from V and 3 bases from J, with 6 bases between. The germline V gene encodes CDR1 DFQATT and CDR2 SNEGSKA (reference sequence). The CDR3 sequence: CSARDRNYNEQFF. The CDR3, as DNA: TGCAGTGCTAGAGATCGGAACTACAATGAGCAGTTCTTC.

This clonotype was observed many times. The rearrangement joins TRBV29-1 to TRBJ2-2; possible D gene TRBD1, 5 bases. Germline V CDR1 and CDR2: SQVTM, ANQGSEA. The CDR3 contains 14 residues. Deletions cut 2 bases from V and 3 bases from J, with 10 bases between. CDR3 in amino acids: CSVEYRGDTGELFF. CDR3 sequence (DNA): TGCAGCGTTGAATATAGGGGCGACACCGGGGAGCTGTTTTTT.

This clonotype has ten or more counts. The chain links TRBV10-2 to TRBJ2-3; D is possibly TRBD2 (7 bases). Germline assignment: CDR1 WSHSY and CDR2 SAAADI. Trimming pared 8 bases from V and 0 bases from J, leaving 9 bases between. The CDR3 has 13 amino acids. CDR3 loop: CASRGASTDTQYF. Here the CDR3 DNA reads TGCGCCAGCCGGGGGGCCAGCACAGATACGCAGTATTTT.

The chain joins TRBV29-1 to TRBJ2-3; D is possibly TRBD1 (6 bases). Germline V gene sequence: CDR1 SQVTM, CDR2 ANQGSEA. Trimming shortened V by 6 bases and J by 2 bases, and 18 bases separated the two germline ends. The CDR3 totals 15 residues. The CDR3 DNA is TGCAGCGTCTCGAAACCGGGACAATTCACAGATACGCAGTATTTT. It translates to CSVSKPGQFTDTQYF.

This clonotype was seen more than once but under ten times. The V and J genes are TRBV28 and TRBJ2-7, with D tentatively TRBD2 (5 bases). Germline assignment: CDR1 MDHEN and CDR2 SYDVKM. V gave up 8 bases and J gave up 2 bases, with 7 bases separating them. The length of the CDR3 is 11 residues. The DNA for the CDR3 is TGTGCCAGCGGAGGAGCCTACGAGCAGTACTTC. Its translation is CASGGAYEQYF.

This clonotype has ten or more counts. The chain links TRBV7-8 to TRBJ2-2, with D tentatively TRBD2 (5 bases). Germline V gene lookup returns CDR1 SGHVS and CDR2 FQNEAQ. This CDR3 spans 16 amino acids. The V gene lost 1 base and the J gene lost 3 bases, with 12 bases spanning the gap. CDR3 amino acids: CASSLDPTGDTGELFF. The CDR3, as DNA: TGTGCCAGCAGCTTAGACCCCACCGGGGACACCGGGGAGCTGTTTTTT.

This clonotype showed up many times. The CDR3: CSVHRVTYNEQFF. The CDR3 DNA is TGCAGCGTCCACAGGGTTACCTACAATGAGCAGTTCTTC. V usage is TRBV29-1 and J usage is TRBJ2-1, with D perhaps matching TRBD1 (6 bases). The CDR3 is made up of 13 amino acids. Trimming removed 6 bases at V and 2 bases at J, with 11 bases between. CDR1 SQVTM and CDR2 ANQGSEA come from the germline V gene.

CDR3 DNA sequence: TGCAGTGCTAGAGAATGGAGCCTAGCGATCTACAATGAGCAGTTCTTC. Its translation is CSAREWSLAIYNEQFF. V gene TRBV20-1 combines with J gene TRBJ2-1; D possibly corresponds to TRBD2 (6 bases). V was shortened by 0 bases and J by 3 bases, with 15 bases between the two germline ends. The germline V gene encodes CDR1 DFQATT and CDR2 SNEGSKA (reference sequence). This CDR3 is built from 16 residues.

V gene TRBV28 combines with J gene TRBJ2-5, with D tentatively TRBD2 (5 bases). The germline CDR1 and CDR2 sequences are MDHEN and SYDVKM. The CDR3 sequence is 13 residues long. V lost 6 bases and J lost 5, with 13 bases in between. CDR3 nucleotides: TGTGCCAGCAGAGAGCGGAATCTGGAGACCCAGTACTTC. It codes for CASRERNLETQYF. Supplemented by reference TRBV28 and TRBJ2-5, the full variable domain reads DVKVTQSSRYLVKRTGEKVFLECVQDMDHENMFWYRQDPGLGLRLIYFSYDVKMKEKGDIPEGYSVSREKKERFSLILESASTNQTSMYLCASRERNLETQYFGPGTRLLVL.

This clonotype was seen repeatedly, ten times or more. This chain connects TRBV20-1 to TRBJ2-7, with TRBD2 matching 9 bases. Germline-derived CDR1 and CDR2 are DFQATT and SNEGSKA (reference sequence). The CDR3 length is 15 residues. V shed 0 bases, J shed 5 bases, and the junction held 8 bases outside the gene matches. DNA of the CDR3: TGCAGTGCTAGAGATCCCGCGCTAGCGGGAAACGAGCAGTACTTC. This gives the protein CSARDPALAGNEQYF.

This clonotype was observed at least ten times. V gene TRBV29-1 combines with J gene TRBJ2-3; 7 bases line up with TRBD2. The V gene end was trimmed by 7 bases and the J gene end by 3 bases; junction bases not matched to a gene: 13. Germline CDR1 SQVTM, CDR2 ANQGSEA. This CDR3 contains 15 residues. The CDR3 bases are TGCAGCGCTACCCCCCTAGCGGCCCTGACAGATACGCAGTATTTT. It encodes CSATPLAALTDTQYF.

Notes on this clonotype: One junction end disagrees with the germline gene, perhaps due to a read error. V gene TRBV6-4 combines with J gene TRBJ2-7; 10 positions agree with TRBD2. The germline V gene encodes CDR1 MRHNA and CDR2 SNTAGT. CDR3 length equals 19 residues. CDR3 loop: CTSSPSKNYLAGASYEQYF. The CDR3 DNA reads as TGTACCAGCAGCCCTTCAAAAAATTATCTAGCGGGGGCGAGCTACGAGCAGTACTTC.

In this sample, this clonotype turned up a few times. V is TRBV24-1 and J is TRBJ2-7, with 7 positions matching TRBD1. In germline, CDR1 is KGHDR, CDR2 SFDVKD. CDR3 length: 17 residues. Trimming cost V 3 bases and J 2 bases; bases outside gene matches: 12. CDR3 loop: CATSDLNRDRPPYEQYF. The CDR3 coding sequence is TGTGCCACCAGTGATCTGAATAGGGACAGACCACCCTACGAGCAGTACTTC.

This chain connects TRBV7-9 to TRBJ2-7; D is unclear. This CDR3 spans 14 amino acids. Germline V lookup: CDR1 SEHNR, CDR2 FQNEAQ (reference sequence). V was cut by 5 bases and J by 3 bases, with 14 bases left in between. The CDR3 nucleotides read TGTGCCAGCAGCCCACGACGTAAGGTCTACGAGCAGTACTTC. This translates into CASSPRRKVYEQYF.

The chain is built from TRBV10-3 and TRBJ1-2; 9 bases agree with TRBD1. The CDR3 runs to 15 residues. The trim removed 7 bases at V and 6 bases at J, leaving 12 bases unmatched. CDR1 and CDR2 (germline): ENHRY, SYGVKD. The CDR3, as DNA: TGTGCCATCACCAACGCAGGACAGGGGTCTGATGGCTACACCTTC. The encoded protein is CAITNAGQGSDGYTF.

The chain is built from TRBV7-9 and TRBJ2-3, with TRBD2 identical over 9 bases. In germline, CDR1 is SEHNR, CDR2 FQNEAQ (reference sequence). The J segment lost 3 bases and the V segment lost 5 bases, leaving 9 bases of the junction unmatched. The CDR3 consists of 16 residues. This chain's CDR3 is CASSPSLAGPTDTQYF. The DNA for the CDR3 is TGTGCCAGCAGCCCTAGCCTAGCGGGGCCGACAGATACGCAGTATTTT.

This clonotype was counted ten times or more. This chain uses TRBV29-1 with TRBJ1-2; the D gene is possibly TRBD1 (6 bases). CDR1 SQVTM and CDR2 ANQGSEA come from the germline V gene. The V and J ends lost 4 bases and 3 bases respectively, with 15 bases between them. The CDR3 is 14 residues long. CDR3 DNA: TGCAGCGTTGGCAAACAGGGAGGCGACTATGGCTACACCTTC. It specifies CSVGKQGGDYGYTF.